This paragraph reports one T cell receptor beta chain. No antigen is known for it. This sample was included in a study of radiotherapy plus CTLA-4 blockade in lung cancer. Study-wide results and caveats: Blood TCR clones of tumor origin expanded after radiotherapy plus ipilimumab.

Germline CDR1 is MRHNA and CDR2 is SNTAGT. The CDR3 loop spans 16 amino acids. The ends were cut back, 3 bases at V and 3 bases at J, with 17 bases in the middle. It was focal radiation plus CTLA-4 blockade with ipilimumab that patients with chemo-refractory metastatic non-small-cell lung cancer received. The assay was immunoSEQ multiplex PCR, and TCRdb's table has in-frame clones only and misses some. This sample yields roughly 100,000 clones, of which around 80% are seen a single time; roughly 23% belongs to the top ten. The specimen was peripheral blood, collected from a patient treated with radiotherapy plus ipilimumab. The chain combines TRBV6-4 with TRBJ1-2; D possibly corresponds to TRBD1 (6 bases). This TCR was recovered from a human donor with non-small cell lung cancer that progressed on radiotherapy plus ipilimumab. In DNA form, the CDR3 reads TGTGCCAGCAGTGAATATCCTGGGGGCTTGGACTATGGCTACACCTTC. It is translated as CASSEYPGGLDYGYTF.